This entry lists 32 T cell receptor beta chains sequenced from one sample in a study of T cells in tumors after PD-1 blockade. TCRdb's table, derived via immunoSEQ multiplex PCR, lists solely in-frame clones and lacks some. Of 34,000 or so clones listed, roughly 73% were seen once; the top ten hold around 40%. The sample consisted of PBMCs, taken after anti-PD-1 treatment. These receptors were obtained from a human donor with basal cell carcinoma.

This clone has only one observation. V is TRBV15 and J is TRBJ1-2; 9 bases match TRBD1. Germline CDR1 reads LNHNV; CDR2 reads YYDKDF (reference sequence). V shed 0 bases, J shed 4 bases, and the junction held 9 bases outside the gene matches. The CDR3 is 17 amino acids. CDR3 residues: CATSRDRDRVAGYGYTF. The CDR3, as DNA: TGTGCCACCAGCAGAGATAGGGACAGGGTCGCCGGCTATGGCTACACCTTC.

The chain combines TRBV5-4 with TRBJ2-1; 13 nucleotides match TRBD2. Germline-derived CDR1 and CDR2 are SGHNT and YYREEE (reference sequence). This CDR3 comprises 16 residues. V dropped 4 bases and J dropped 9; count of bases not matched to a gene: 10. The CDR3 region is CASSPSGLAGEGEQFF. The DNA of the CDR3 is TGTGCCAGCAGCCCTAGCGGACTAGCGGGAGAGGGTGAGCAGTTCTTC.

This clone occurred once. In nucleotides, the CDR3 is TGCGCCAACCCCTCAGGGCGGGAAAACATTCAGTACTTC. Encoded protein: CANPSGRENIQYF. The J gene is TRBJ2-4, the V gene TRBV10-1, with D perhaps given as TRBD1 or TRBD2 (5 bases each). Between the trimmed V and J ends, which lost 10 bases and 5 bases, there was a span of 15 bases. Germline CDR1 is WNHNN and CDR2 is SYGVQD (reference sequence). This CDR3 has 13 amino acids.

Details on this clone: Other DNA sequences of this sample code for an identical CDR3. The V and J genes are TRBV7-3 and TRBJ2-2, with D tentatively TRBD1 (6 bases). CDR1 SGHTA and CDR2 FQGTGA come from the germline V gene. Between the trimmed V and J ends, which lost 4 bases and 1 base, there was a span of 10 bases. The CDR3 contains 15 residues. As DNA, the CDR3 is TGTGCCAGCAGCTCCGGACAGCTGAACACCGGGGAGCTGTTTTTT. This translates into CASSSGQLNTGELFF. Full variable domain (missing parts from reference TRBV7-3 and TRBJ2-2): GAGVSQTPSNKVTEKGKYVELRCDPISGHTALYWYRQSLGQGPEFLIYFQGTGAADDSGLPNDRFFAVRPEGSVSTLKIQRTERGDSAVYLCASSSGQLNTGELFFGEGSRLTVL.

The chain carries TRBV29-1 and TRBJ2-3; 9 nucleotides align to TRBD2. Germline loops: CDR1 SQVTM, CDR2 ANQGSEA. The CDR3 totals 14 residues. The V segment lost 3 bases and the J segment 7 bases; nucleotides outside the gene matches: 8. The CDR3 spells CSVEPSGGLNTQYF. Written as DNA, the CDR3 is TGCAGCGTTGAGCCCAGCGGGGGGTTAAATACGCAGTATTTT.

The chain couples TRBV4-3 to TRBJ1-2; weak D call: TRBD1 (6 bases). Germline V lookup: CDR1 LGHNA, CDR2 YSLEER. Trimming took 1 base from V and 0 from J, leaving 15 bases between them. The CDR3 has 17 residues. CDR3 residues: CASSQGGQGLPNYGYTF. DNA of the CDR3: TGCGCCAGCAGCCAAGGGGGGCAGGGGTTACCTAACTATGGCTACACCTTC.

The chain recombines TRBV6-6 with TRBJ2-7; a weak D match, TRBD1 (6 bases). CDR1 is MNHNY and CDR2 is SVGAGI in the germline V gene (reference sequence). CDR3 length: 14 residues. Trimming left V 8 bases short and J 6 bases short, with 20 bases between. CDR3 protein: CASGLQGWFGEQYF. The CDR3 coding sequence is TGTGCCAGCGGCCTACAGGGATGGTTCGGCGAGCAGTACTTC.

This clone was recorded once. The rearrangement links TRBV6-1 to TRBJ2-6; possibly TRBD1 or TRBD2 for D (5 bases each). The V gene lost 3 bases and the J gene lost 0 bases, with 12 bases spanning the gap. The germline V gene has CDR1 MNHNS and CDR2 SASEGT. This CDR3 spans 17 amino acids. DNA of the CDR3: TGTGCCAGCAGTGACTTAATTGGGGGCTCTGGGGCCAACGTCCTGACTTTC. It translates to CASSDLIGGSGANVLTF.

The CDR3 reads CASSGWTSGGLGTQYF. CDR3 DNA: TGTGCCAGCAGCGGGTGGACTAGCGGGGGACTCGGGACCCAGTACTTC. This chain connects TRBV5-4 to TRBJ2-5, with 13 nucleotides matching TRBD2. Trimming removed 4 bases from V and 7 bases from J; junction bases left unmatched: 10. This CDR3 is built from 16 residues. CDR1 SGHNT and CDR2 YYREEE come from the germline V gene (reference sequence).

This chain joins TRBV25-1 and TRBJ1-3; the D is unclear. This CDR3 spans 15 amino acids. CDR1 MGHDK and CDR2 SYGVNS come from the germline V gene. The V end lost 1 base, the J end lost 0 bases, and 7 bases lay between the germline ends. The CDR3 DNA sequence: TGTGCCAGCAGTGAATGGGCTTCCTCTGGAAACACCATATATTTT. As protein: CASSEWASSGNTIYF.

The chain is built from TRBV11-3 and TRBJ2-5, with 9 bases that match TRBD1. The germline CDR1 and CDR2 sequences are SGHNT and YENEEA. CDR3 length: 16 amino acids. The J segment lost 1 base and the V segment lost 1 base, leaving 4 bases of the junction unmatched. DNA for the CDR3: TGTGCCAGCAGCTTAGGGACAGGGGCTTTCCAAGAGACCCAGTACTTC. Translation gives CASSLGTGAFQETQYF.

CDR3 sequence (DNA): TGTGCCAGCAGCTTAAGCGCGGGGAGAGAAAATGAGCAGTTCTTC. It specifies CASSLSAGRENEQFF. This chain links TRBV7-9 with TRBJ2-1; tentative D call: TRBD2 (6 bases). The CDR3 is made up of 15 amino acids. V was shortened by 2 bases and J by 7 bases, with 15 bases between the two germline ends. Germline V gives CDR1 SEHNR, CDR2 FQNEAQ (reference sequence).

This clone was detected only a few times. This chain uses TRBV27 with TRBJ1-6, with D unresolved. Germline CDR1 reads MNHEY; CDR2 reads SMNVEV (reference sequence). The CDR3 runs 14 residues. With 8 bases removed from V and 8 bases from J, the gap between germline ends came to 16 bases. The CDR3: CASSKPPPDSPLHF. In DNA form, the CDR3 reads TGTGCCAGCTCAAAACCCCCTCCGGATTCACCCCTCCACTTT.

The chain is built from TRBV13 and TRBJ2-1; the match to TRBD2 covers 11 bases. CDR1 PRHDT and CDR2 FYEKMQ come from the germline V gene (reference sequence). The CDR3 is 15 amino acids. The V gene end was trimmed by 2 bases and the J gene end by 7 bases; junction bases not matched to a gene: 4. This CDR3 is CASSLPGLAVNEQFF. CDR3 sequence (DNA): TGTGCCAGCAGCTTACCGGGACTAGCGGTTAATGAGCAGTTCTTC.

This chain uses TRBV5-1 with TRBJ1-1, with 8 bases fitting TRBD1. The CDR3 length is 15 residues. Per germline, CDR1 SGHRS and CDR2 YFSETQ. The ends lost 4 bases at V and 1 base at J; junction bases unmatched: 6. CDR3 loop: CASSLWDRTNTEAFF. As DNA, the CDR3 is TGCGCCAGCAGCCTTTGGGACAGGACGAACACTGAAGCTTTCTTT.

The chain carries TRBV6-5 and TRBJ2-7, with D perhaps being TRBD1 or TRBD2 (5 bases each). Germline V gene lookup returns CDR1 MNHEY and CDR2 SVGAGI. Trimming took 6 bases from V and 4 from J, leaving 10 bases between them. The CDR3 totals 12 residues. The CDR3: CASRGTTYEQYF. CDR3 in DNA: TGTGCCAGCAGGGGGACGACTTACGAGCAGTACTTC.

The J gene is TRBJ2-1, the V gene TRBV7-9; 9 nucleotides line up with TRBD1. CDR3 length equals 17 residues. Trimming took 4 bases from V and 1 from J; bases not matched to a gene: 8. Germline V CDR1 and CDR2: SEHNR, FQNEAQ (reference sequence). CDR3 bases: TGTGCCAGCAGCTCCGGGACGGGACAGGGTTCCTACAATGAGCAGTTCTTC. This encodes CASSSGTGQGSYNEQFF.

The chain carries TRBV7-9 and TRBJ1-1, with TRBD1 matching 8 bases. V lost 8 bases and J lost 1; bases outside the gene matches: 3. Per the germline V gene, CDR1 is SEHNR and CDR2 is FQNEAQ (reference sequence). The CDR3 is made up of 13 amino acids. CDR3 sequence: CASGQGGNTEAFF. CDR3 DNA sequence: TGTGCCAGCGGACAGGGTGGGAACACTGAAGCTTTCTTT.

This sequence joins TRBV5-4 and TRBJ1-3; a weak D match, TRBD1 (6 bases). The V gene lost 3 bases and the J gene lost 3 bases, with 13 bases spanning the gap. This CDR3 spans 15 amino acids. Germline V gene lookup returns CDR1 SGHNT and CDR2 YYREEE (reference sequence). The CDR3 nucleotides read TGTGCCAGCAGCTCTGGACAGCTACTTGGAAACACCATATATTTT. Translation gives CASSSGQLLGNTIYF.

The rearrangement uses TRBV28 and TRBJ2-5; 11 bases map to TRBD1. The CDR3 is 16 residues long. V was clipped by 7 bases and J by 5 bases; unmatched bases: 12. Germline V lookup: CDR1 MDHEN, CDR2 SYDVKM. DNA of the CDR3: TGTGCCAGCACTTCCGGGACAGGGGGTTTTTACGAGACCCAGTACTTC. Translating gives CASTSGTGGFYETQYF.

This chain uses TRBV4-2 with TRBJ2-3; the D gene is possibly TRBD1 (8 bases). Germline V gene data show CDR1 as LGHNA and CDR2 as YNFKEQ. Trimming pared 1 base from V and 0 bases from J, leaving 14 bases between. CDR3 size: 17 residues. DNA of the CDR3: TGTGCCAGCAGCCAAGCCTTACAGGGGGGGAGCACAGATACGCAGTATTTT. Translation gives CASSQALQGGSTDTQYF.

The rearrangement links TRBV5-1 to TRBJ1-1; D is unresolved. Germline V lookup: CDR1 SGHRS, CDR2 YFSETQ. The CDR3 runs to 14 residues. The V gene lost 4 bases and the J gene lost 3 bases, with 13 bases spanning the gap. CDR3 sequence (DNA): TGCGCCAGCAGCCTCGAGGGCCGGGACACTGAAGCTTTCTTT. Encoded protein: CASSLEGRDTEAFF.

The chain joins TRBV5-1 to TRBJ2-7; 8 nucleotides align to TRBD1. V shed 2 bases, J shed 4 bases, and the junction held 8 bases outside the gene matches. CDR1 is SGHRS and CDR2 is YFSETQ in the germline V gene. CDR3 length: 15 residues. The DNA of the CDR3 is TGCGCCAGCAGCTTAGATGGACAGGGAAGATACGAGCAGTACTTC. This codes for CASSLDGQGRYEQYF.

The chain combines TRBV7-6 with TRBJ1-6, with 7 bases that match TRBD1. CDR1 is SGHVS and CDR2 is FNYEAQ in the germline V gene. Trimming cost V 1 base and J 8 bases; bases outside gene matches: 8. The length of the CDR3 is 16 residues. The CDR3 region is CASSLETGAMDSPLHF. Written as DNA, the CDR3 is TGTGCCAGCAGCTTAGAAACAGGGGCGATGGATTCACCCCTCCACTTT.

V and J are TRBV6-4 and TRBJ1-2; 9 nucleotides align to TRBD1. Germline loops: CDR1 MRHNA, CDR2 SNTAGT. Trimming removed 6 bases from V and 5 bases from J; junction bases left unmatched: 10. The CDR3 runs to 15 residues. The chain's CDR3 is CASSGTGGAFYGYTF. Here the CDR3 DNA reads TGTGCCAGCAGCGGTACAGGGGGCGCGTTTTATGGCTACACCTTC.

This chain uses TRBV18 with TRBJ2-1; 10 bases agree with TRBD2. V was clipped by 6 bases and J by 9 bases; unmatched bases: 14. CDR3 length: 16 amino acids. Germline values: CDR1 KGHSH, CDR2 LQKENI. CDR3 nucleotides: TGTGCCAGCTCCCGCGGTGGGAGCGGGAGGGACGGTGAGCAGTTCTTC. It is translated as CASSRGGSGRDGEQFF.

The chain recombines TRBV19 with TRBJ2-2, with 12 bases identical to TRBD1. The junction had 6 bases not matched to a gene; V was cut back by 8 bases and J by 2 bases. Germline CDR1 and CDR2: LNHDA and SQIVND (reference sequence). CDR3 length: 16 amino acids. CDR3 bases: TGTGCCAGTGGGGACAGGGGGCGAGTTAACACCGGGGAGCTGTTTTTT. Protein sequence: CASGDRGRVNTGELFF.

The V call is TRBV19, the J call TRBJ1-4, with D possibly matching TRBD1 (5 bases). This CDR3 spans 15 amino acids. Deletions cut 3 bases from V and 3 bases from J, with 11 bases between. Germline V CDR1 and CDR2: LNHDA, SQIVND (reference sequence). The DNA of the CDR3 is TGTGCCAGTAGTATGAGGCAGGGCGCTAATGAAAAACTGTTTTTT. It yields the protein CASSMRQGANEKLFF.

This clone was counted only a few times. V is TRBV11-3 and J is TRBJ2-1; 7 nucleotides align to TRBD2. The V and J ends lost 5 bases and 6 bases, in that order; junction bases with no gene match: 10. Germline V lookup: CDR1 SGHNT, CDR2 YENEEA. The CDR3 length is 15 residues. CDR3 DNA sequence: TGTGCCAGCAGCCCTGGTGGGGGAGGGCTCAATGAGCAGTTCTTC. Its translation: CASSPGGGGLNEQFF.

This clone was counted between two and nine times. The CDR3 nucleotides are TGCAGCGTTCGGGACGGACCAAACTATGGCTACACCTTC. Residues: CSVRDGPNYGYTF. The rearrangement joins TRBV29-1 to TRBJ1-2; possible D gene TRBD1, 5 bases. Per the germline V gene, CDR1 is SQVTM and CDR2 is ANQGSEA. The V end lost 5 bases, the J end lost 2 bases, and 12 bases lay between the germline ends. CDR3 length: 13 residues.

V is TRBV7-2 and J is TRBJ2-3; a possible D gene is TRBD1 (5 bases). The CDR3 length is 14 residues. CDR1 is SGHTA and CDR2 is FQGNSA in the germline V gene. Trimming pared 2 bases from V and 6 bases from J, leaving 12 bases between. In nucleotides, the CDR3 is TGTGCCAGCAGCTTACAGGGCCGTTTGGATACGCAGTATTTT. Translating it yields CASSLQGRLDTQYF.

This clone came up many times. The J gene is TRBJ2-1, the V gene TRBV6-5, with D possibly matching TRBD2 (6 bases). The CDR3 runs to 13 residues. Germline V CDR1 and CDR2: MNHEY, SVGAGI. Trimming removed 7 bases at V and 6 bases at J, with 13 bases between. CDR3 DNA sequence: TGTGCCAGCACCCTACTGACTAGCAATGAGCAGTTCTTC. Its translation is CASTLLTSNEQFF.